The clone carrying this T cell receptor beta chain appeared a few times. Its target is unknown. Each CDR3 protein is one row after TCRdb ran MiXCR on the 5' RACE reads. The sample shows about 450,000 distinct CDR3 sequences, roughly a quarter of them seen only once. The data originate from a study of T-cell memory formation after mild COVID-19. Overall study context: The study found TCR clusters largely donor specific.

Whole-study findings and limits: Among CD4+ contracting clones, most were CM and EM, and CD8+ ones EMRA. Researchers found some responding clones in pre-infection memory, a sign that cross-reactive memory joined. Day 15 to 85 contracting clones showed balanced CD4/CD8; day 15 to 37 expanders favored CD4+.

The V segment lost 6 bases and the J segment 3 bases; nucleotides outside the gene matches: 10. The CDR3 covers 15 residues. The V call is TRBV12-3 or TRBV12-4, the J call TRBJ2-5, with 7 positions matching TRBD1. The sequenced material came from PBMCs or a T cell subset sorted from them (not recorded which). The sequence derives from an adult woman who had mild COVID-19 (a few samples of this study predate the infection). Cell type and time point are not known. The CDR3 coding sequence is TGTGCCAGCAGGGATTACCGGGACAGCAAAGAGACCCAGTACTTC. This sequence encodes CASRDYRDSKETQYF.